These 32 T cell receptor beta chains originate from one sample sequenced in a study of blood T cell repertoires in COVID-19. Measured with immunoSEQ multiplex PCR; TCRdb has only the in-frame clones, and not every one. The sample has 84,000 or so clones; about 83% are singletons. Sequenced: peripheral blood. These receptors originate from a man in his 60s with acute or convalescent COVID-19.

This chain links TRBV5-1 with TRBJ1-4, with D perhaps matching TRBD1 (6 bases). The germline gives CDR1 SGHRS, CDR2 YFSETQ. The CDR3 is 14 amino acids. V was clipped by 5 bases and J by 1 base, with 9 bases between them. CDR3 coding DNA: TGCGCCAGCAGGCCGGGACAAACTAATGAAAAACTGTTTTTT. Protein: CASRPGQTNEKLFF. Together with reference TRBV5-1 and TRBJ1-4, the CDR3 gives the full variable domain: KAGVTQTPRYLIKTRGQQVTLSCSPISGHRSVSWYQQTPGQGLQFLFEYFSETQRNKGNFPGRFSGRQFSNSRSEMNVSTLELGDSALYLCASRPGQTNEKLFFGSGTQLSVL.

The chain links TRBV7-8 to TRBJ1-3, with 7 bases matching TRBD1. There are 17 residues in the CDR3. V lost 3 bases and J lost 1; bases outside the gene matches: 9. Germline CDR1 reads SGHVS; CDR2 reads FQNEAQ. The CDR3 DNA is TGTGCCAGCAGCTTGCGACAGGGTGTGTATTCTGGAAACACCATATATTTT. It codes for CASSLRQGVYSGNTIYF.

The chain uses TRBV29-1 and TRBJ2-3; 13 nucleotides line up with TRBD2. Germline V gene lookup returns CDR1 SQVTM and CDR2 ANQGSEA. There are 14 residues in the CDR3. V was pared by 4 bases and J by 10 bases, with 8 bases of the junction left unmatched. The DNA for the CDR3 is TGCAGCGTTGGTCGGACTAGCGGGGGAGTCGCGCAGTATTTT. It specifies CSVGRTSGGVAQYF.

The CDR3 bases are TGCGCCAGCAGCCAATCGGGACAGGGGTACAATGAGCAGTTCTTC. It specifies CASSQSGQGYNEQFF. This chain links TRBV4-1 with TRBJ2-1; 10 positions match TRBD1. V gave up 2 bases and J gave up 4 bases; unmatched junction bases: 2. The CDR3 runs to 15 residues. CDR1 MGHRA and CDR2 YSYEKL come from the germline V gene.

The chain is built from TRBV9 and TRBJ2-1, with 15 bases that match TRBD2. From germline, CDR1 is SGDLS and CDR2 YYNGEE. J lost 9 bases, V lost 0 bases, and 4 bases had no gene match. The CDR3 totals 16 residues. The CDR3 reads CASSVGTSGGAGEQFF. The CDR3 bases are TGTGCCAGCAGCGTAGGGACTAGCGGGGGGGCCGGTGAGCAGTTCTTC. Full variable domain (rest looked up from reference TRBV9 and TRBJ2-1): DSGVTQTPKHLITATGQRVTLRCSPRSGDLSVYWYQQSLDQGLQFLIQYYNGEERAKGNILERFSAQQFPDLHSELNLSSLELGDSALYFCASSVGTSGGAGEQFFGPGTRLTVL.

The chain recombines TRBV24-1 with TRBJ2-1; TRBD1 is a possible D gene (6 bases). Per the germline V gene, CDR1 is KGHDR and CDR2 is SFDVKD. The CDR3 is 12 amino acids. V shed 7 bases and J shed 7 bases, with 10 bases lying between them. The CDR3 sequence is CATSKTGNEQFF. The DNA for the CDR3 is TGTGCCACCAGCAAAACAGGGAATGAGCAGTTCTTC.

This clone has a single count. This sequence joins TRBV2 and TRBJ1-1; 7 nucleotides agree with TRBD1. The ends lost 7 bases at V and 2 bases at J; junction bases unmatched: 7. This CDR3 spans 14 amino acids. CDR1 and CDR2 from the germline V gene are SNHLY and FYNNEI. The DNA for the CDR3 is TGTGCCAGCACTACACAGGGGTTTAACACTGAAGCTTTCTTT. Its translation is CASTTQGFNTEAFF. Full variable domain (remainder filled in from reference TRBV2 and TRBJ1-1): EPEVTQTPSHQVTQMGQEVILRCVPISNHLYFYWYRQILGQKVEFLVSFYNNEISEKSEIFDDQFSVERPDGSNFTLKIRSTKLEDSAMYFCASTTQGFNTEAFFGQGTRLTVV.

This sequence joins TRBV6-6 and TRBJ1-5, with no clear D. The V end lost 4 bases, the J end lost 5 bases, and 12 bases lay between the germline ends. Germline values: CDR1 MNHNY, CDR2 SVGAGI (reference sequence). The CDR3 extends over 14 amino acids. CDR3 DNA sequence: TGTGCCAGCAGTTCCCCCGTCCCTTATCAGCCCCAGCATTTT. Its translation: CASSSPVPYQPQHF.

CDR3 protein: CASRGARGVQLYTF. In nucleotides, the CDR3 is TGTGCCAGCAGGGGTGCCCGAGGTGTTCAGCTCTACACCTTC. This chain links TRBV2 with TRBJ1-2; D not certain. The length of the CDR3 is 14 residues. The V end lost 6 bases, the J end lost 10 bases, and 21 bases lay between the germline ends. Germline values: CDR1 SNHLY, CDR2 FYNNEI.

The chain is built from TRBV29-1 and TRBJ1-1; D possibly corresponds to TRBD1 (5 bases). This CDR3 contains 15 residues. CDR1 is SQVTM and CDR2 is ANQGSEA in the germline V gene. Trimming shortened V by 4 bases and J by 3 bases, and 18 bases separated the two germline ends. CDR3 bases: TGCAGCGTTGCCTCGCAGGGAAGGGAAGACACTGAAGCTTTCTTT. Translating it yields CSVASQGREDTEAFF.

This chain joins TRBV27 and TRBJ1-1, with D tentatively TRBD1 (5 bases). Between the trimmed V and J ends, which lost 6 bases and 10 bases, there was a span of 21 bases. The CDR3 totals 14 residues. Germline V gene sequence: CDR1 MNHEY, CDR2 SMNVEV (reference sequence). The CDR3 loop is CASRGIGGGRRAFF. In DNA form, the CDR3 reads TGTGCCAGCAGAGGGATCGGGGGGGGGAGAAGAGCTTTCTTT.

As for this clone: The junction and the germline gene differ at one end; a read error may be behind it. The rearrangement joins TRBV6-1 to TRBJ1-1; D might be TRBD1 (6 bases). Per the germline V gene, CDR1 is MNHNS and CDR2 is SASEGT. The CDR3 is 15 residues long. DNA for the CDR3: TGTGCCAGCAGAGAAGACAGGTTGGGGAACACTGAAGCTTTCTTT. This gives the protein CASREDRLGNTEAFF.

This chain connects TRBV14 to TRBJ2-5; tentatively, D is TRBD2 (6 bases). The V end was cut by 1 base, the J end by 2 bases, with 11 bases between. Germline-derived CDR1 and CDR2 are SGHDN and FVKESK. The CDR3 totals 15 residues. The CDR3 DNA follows: TGTGCCAGCAGCCAAGCTCTGGGGGGACAAGAGACCCAGTACTTC. It translates to CASSQALGGQETQYF.

V usage is TRBV29-1 and J usage is TRBJ1-1, with D possibly being TRBD1 (5 bases). Germline V CDR1 and CDR2: SQVTM, ANQGSEA. The V gene lost 1 base and the J gene lost 1 base, with 10 bases spanning the gap. This CDR3 has 14 residues. CDR3 loop: CSVEGDRKNTEAFF. CDR3 DNA: TGCAGCGTTGAAGGAGACAGAAAGAACACTGAAGCTTTCTTT.

Turning to this clone: Other DNA sequences in this sample translate to the same CDR3. The V gene is TRBV18, the J gene TRBJ1-6; D unresolved. V lost 3 bases, J lost 7 bases, and 7 bases lay in between. CDR1 is KGHSH, CDR2 LQKENI, per germline. The CDR3 sequence is 13 residues long. The CDR3 DNA is TGTGCCAGCTCACCGGGAGGGAATTCACCCCTCCACTTT. It yields the protein CASSPGGNSPLHF.

The V call is TRBV28, the J call TRBJ1-5; TRBD1 is a possible D gene (6 bases). There are 14 residues in the CDR3. Trimming removed 2 bases from V and 4 bases from J, with 9 bases in between. Germline values: CDR1 MDHEN, CDR2 SYDVKM. CDR3 in amino acids: CASSLRTVNQPQHF. The CDR3 bases are TGTGCCAGCAGTTTACGGACAGTAAATCAGCCCCAGCATTTT.

The rearrangement links TRBV4-3 to TRBJ2-3; 10 positions agree with TRBD2. This CDR3 contains 16 residues. Germline values: CDR1 LGHNA, CDR2 YSLEER. The J segment lost 5 bases and the V segment lost 3 bases, leaving 8 bases of the junction unmatched. The CDR3 loop reads CASSQRAGGHIDTQYF. For the CDR3, the DNA is TGCGCCAGCAGCCAGAGAGCGGGGGGGCATATAGATACGCAGTATTTT.

The chain links TRBV12-3 or TRBV12-4 to TRBJ1-2; D is ambiguous. V shed 7 bases and J shed 4 bases, with 13 bases lying between them. The CDR3 is made up of 13 amino acids. CDR3 in DNA: TGTGCCAGCACCCTCCCTCAGGCCTATGGCTACACCTTC. Protein: CASTLPQAYGYTF.

The rearrangement joins TRBV6-2 or TRBV6-3 to TRBJ1-1; 7 nucleotides align to TRBD1. This CDR3 contains 13 residues. The V segment lost 4 bases and the J segment 3 bases; nucleotides outside the gene matches: 2. Germline V gives CDR1 MNHEY, CDR2 SVGEGT. For the CDR3, the DNA is TGTGCCAGCAGTTCTCAGGGGGACACTGAAGCTTTCTTT. As protein: CASSSQGDTEAFF.

V and J are TRBV7-9 and TRBJ2-3, with a weak D call TRBD2 (6 bases). V lost 5 bases and J lost 1, with 16 bases in between. This CDR3 is 16 amino acids long. Per the germline V gene, CDR1 is SEHNR and CDR2 is FQNEAQ (reference sequence). This chain's CDR3 is CASSPPRTIRTDTQYF. CDR3 in DNA: TGTGCCAGCAGCCCCCCAAGGACTATTCGCACAGATACGCAGTATTTT.

In its sample, this clone was seen once. V is TRBV7-2 and J is TRBJ2-3; 15 positions agree with TRBD2. This CDR3 contains 20 residues. The germline V gene encodes CDR1 SGHTA and CDR2 FQGNSA. V lost 0 bases to trimming and J lost 3 bases; unmatched junction nucleotides: 10. The CDR3 region has the DNA TGTGCCAGCAGCTTAGCGGGACTAGCGGGGGGCCCAGCAGAAACAGATACGCAGTATTTT. Translation: CASSLAGLAGGPAETDTQYF.

V gene TRBV6-5 combines with J gene TRBJ1-4; D is perhaps TRBD1 (5 bases). The germline V gene encodes CDR1 MNHEY and CDR2 SVGAGI. The length of the CDR3 is 14 residues. V was trimmed by 6 bases and J by 5 bases, leaving 13 bases between them. The CDR3: CASRRPGLNEKLFF. The CDR3 DNA reads as TGTGCCAGCAGACGCCCGGGACTCAATGAAAAACTGTTTTTT.

This chain uses TRBV7-2 with TRBJ1-4; 9 nucleotides match TRBD1. The length of the CDR3 is 18 residues. V trimming: 0 bases; J trimming: 5 bases; junction bases outside the gene matches: 10. Germline V gene data show CDR1 as SGHTA and CDR2 as FQGNSA. CDR3 in amino acids: CASSLALGNRGPNEKLFF. In DNA, the CDR3 is TGTGCCAGCAGCTTAGCTCTTGGAAACAGGGGGCCGAATGAAAAACTGTTTTTT.

This sequence joins TRBV19 and TRBJ1-3; 9 bases map to TRBD1. Germline CDR1 is LNHDA and CDR2 is SQIVND (reference sequence). V dropped 6 bases and J dropped 1; count of bases not matched to a gene: 13. CDR3 size: 18 residues. CDR3 residues: CASSKSPGQGSSGNTIYF. The CDR3 DNA follows: TGTGCCAGTAGCAAATCTCCGGGACAGGGAAGTTCTGGAAACACCATATATTTT. The full variable domain, with the rest looked up from reference TRBV19 and TRBJ1-3, is DGGITQSPKYLFRKEGQNVTLSCEQNLNHDAMYWYRQDPGQGLRLIYYSQIVNDFQKGDIAEGYSVSREKKESFPLTVTSAQKNPTAFYLCASSKSPGQGSSGNTIYFGEGSWLTVV.

The rearrangement joins TRBV4-3 to TRBJ1-5; TRBD1 aligns across 8 bases. The ends lost 0 bases at V and 5 bases at J; junction bases unmatched: 9. The CDR3 spans 17 residues. In germline, CDR1 is LGHNA, CDR2 YSLEER. The CDR3 DNA sequence: TGCGCCAGCAGCCAAGATTCTACAGGACAGGGATATCAGCCCCAGCATTTT. Protein sequence: CASSQDSTGQGYQPQHF.

V gene TRBV5-4 combines with J gene TRBJ2-3; 11 bases map to TRBD2. The ends lost 3 bases at V and 8 bases at J; junction bases unmatched: 11. The length of the CDR3 is 16 residues. The germline CDR1 and CDR2 sequences are SGHNT and YYREEE (reference sequence). CDR3 protein: CASSSELAGAGGTQYF. The CDR3 DNA reads as TGTGCCAGCAGCTCGGAACTAGCGGGGGCTGGAGGTACGCAGTATTTT. Filled out from reference TRBV5-4 and TRBJ2-3, the complete variable domain reads ETGVTQSPTHLIKTRGQQVTLRCSSQSGHNTVSWYQQALGQGPQFIFQYYREEENGRGNFPPRFSGLQFPNYSSELNVNALELDDSALYLCASSSELAGAGGTQYFGPGTRLTVL.

The CDR3 here is CASKGQGQGTSGELFF. The CDR3 DNA reads as TGTGCCAGCAAAGGTCAGGGTCAGGGTACGTCCGGGGAGCTGTTTTTT. The chain joins TRBV7-9 to TRBJ2-2, with a tentative D call TRBD1 (5 bases). The CDR3 consists of 16 residues. Between the trimmed V and J ends, which lost 7 bases and 6 bases, there was a span of 21 bases. Per the germline V gene, CDR1 is SEHNR and CDR2 is FQNEAQ (reference sequence).

The rearrangement uses TRBV3-1 (or the pseudogene TRBV3-2) and TRBJ1-1; D call uncertain. Between the trimmed V and J ends, which lost 2 bases and 2 bases, there was a span of 9 bases. CDR1 is LGHDT and CDR2 is YNNKEL in the germline V gene (reference sequence). The CDR3 totals 14 residues. The CDR3 nucleotides are TGTGCCAGCAGCCAATCTGAGTTTAACACTGAAGCTTTCTTT. This encodes CASSQSEFNTEAFF.

This sequence joins TRBV11-2 and TRBJ2-3; D possibly corresponds to TRBD2 (6 bases). Germline CDR1 is SGHAT and CDR2 is FQNNGV. CDR3 length: 15 residues. V was shortened by 0 bases and J by 5 bases, with 12 bases between the two germline ends. For the CDR3, the DNA is TGTGCCAGCAGCTTAGAGTCGCGGGGCCGAGATACGCAGTATTTT. This encodes CASSLESRGRDTQYF.

The V and J genes are TRBV25-1 and TRBJ1-4; possibly TRBD1 for D (5 bases). The CDR3 consists of 15 residues. V shed 0 bases and J shed 4 bases, with 9 bases lying between them. CDR1 and CDR2 (germline): MGHDK, SYGVNS. CDR3 nucleotides: TGTGCCAGCAGTGAATATAGGGGTAATAATGAAAAACTGTTTTTT. Encoded protein: CASSEYRGNNEKLFF.

Points on this clone: Other DNA variants within this sample encode the same CDR3. The V gene is TRBV7-2, the J gene TRBJ2-2, with TRBD2 identical over 8 bases. The germline gives CDR1 SGHTA, CDR2 FQGNSA. The CDR3 consists of 18 residues. V lost 5 bases and J lost 8; bases outside the gene matches: 19. CDR3 in amino acids: CASSAKVGGTRSTGELFF. The CDR3 DNA follows: TGTGCCAGCAGCGCAAAGGTTGGCGGGACTAGAAGTACTGGGGAGCTGTTTTTT.

This chain connects TRBV2 to TRBJ2-1, with 11 bases that match TRBD1. Germline V gene sequence: CDR1 SNHLY, CDR2 FYNNEI. CDR3 length equals 15 residues. V trimming: 6 bases; J trimming: 6 bases; junction bases outside the gene matches: 7. The CDR3 DNA sequence: TGTGCCAGCAGGGCAGGACAGGGGGCTTTCAATGAGCAGTTCTTC. Residues: CASRAGQGAFNEQFF.